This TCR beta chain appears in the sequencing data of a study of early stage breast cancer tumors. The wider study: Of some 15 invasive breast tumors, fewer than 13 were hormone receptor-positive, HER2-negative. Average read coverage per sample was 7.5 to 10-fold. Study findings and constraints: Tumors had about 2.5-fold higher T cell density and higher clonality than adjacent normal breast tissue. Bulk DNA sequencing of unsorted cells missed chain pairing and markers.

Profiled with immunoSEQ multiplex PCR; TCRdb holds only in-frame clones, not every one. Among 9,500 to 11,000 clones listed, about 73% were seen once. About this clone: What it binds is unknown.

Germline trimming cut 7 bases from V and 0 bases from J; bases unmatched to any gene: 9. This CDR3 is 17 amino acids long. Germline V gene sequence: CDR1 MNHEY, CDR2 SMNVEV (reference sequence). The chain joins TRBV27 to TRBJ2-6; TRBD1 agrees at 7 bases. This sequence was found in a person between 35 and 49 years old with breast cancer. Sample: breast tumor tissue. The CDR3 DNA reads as TGTGCCAGCAAACTAACGACAGGGTACTCTGGGGCCAACGTCCTGACTTTC. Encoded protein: CASKLTTGYSGANVLTF.